These 19 T cell receptor beta chains share one sample of origin, sequenced in a study of blood T cell repertoires in COVID-19. The repertoire was sequenced with immunoSEQ multiplex PCR; TCRdb's copy has only in-frame clones and lacks some. Seen here are over 120,000 clones, less than 80% observed once, and the top ten hold around 4.2%. Sequenced input: peripheral blood. These receptors came from an elderly woman with active or convalescent COVID-19.

The V gene is TRBV27, the J gene TRBJ2-5, with 9 bases matching TRBD2. With 7 bases clipped from V and 5 bases from J, the junction kept 11 bases outside the gene matches. The germline gives CDR1 MNHEY, CDR2 SMNVEV (reference sequence). The CDR3 extends over 15 amino acids. DNA for the CDR3: TGTGCCAGCAAGTCCAGCGGGGGGATGCGCGAGACCCAGTACTTC. It translates to CASKSSGGMRETQYF.

The chain employs TRBV5-1 and TRBJ2-1; 8 bases map to TRBD2. This CDR3 has 16 residues. Trimming cost V 0 bases and J 2 bases; bases outside gene matches: 4. Looked up from germline, CDR1 is SGHRS and CDR2 is YFSETQ. This CDR3 is CASSLGALAAYNEQFF. The CDR3 DNA reads as TGCGCCAGCAGCTTGGGGGCACTAGCGGCCTACAATGAGCAGTTCTTC.

This clone has more than one count but fewer than ten. This rearrangement joins TRBV29-1 to TRBJ2-7; maybe TRBD2 (6 bases). Germline V gives CDR1 SQVTM, CDR2 ANQGSEA. Trimming pared 4 bases from V and 3 bases from J, leaving 16 bases between. This CDR3 region has 14 residues. The CDR3 nucleotides are TGCAGCGTTGTATCGGGGGATAGGGGCTACGAGCAGTACTTC. This encodes CSVVSGDRGYEQYF.

This clone has just a few counts. V usage is TRBV5-6 and J usage is TRBJ1-2; 10 bases fit TRBD1. J gave up 3 bases and V 4 bases, and 6 bases lay outside the gene matches. Per the germline V gene, CDR1 is SGHDT and CDR2 is YYEEEE. The CDR3 sequence is 15 residues long. This chain's CDR3 is CASSTDRGPYYGYTF. CDR3 DNA: TGTGCCAGCAGCACAGACAGGGGGCCGTACTATGGCTACACCTTC.

V usage is TRBV6-1 and J usage is TRBJ1-2, with D perhaps matching TRBD1 (5 bases). The V and J ends lost 1 base and 8 bases respectively, with 23 bases between them. The CDR3 contains 17 residues. Per germline, CDR1 MNHNS and CDR2 SASEGT. The CDR3 bases are TGTGCCAGCAGTGAAGGGGGAACGGGGACTTTTGGCGGCGGCTACACCTTC. It codes for CASSEGGTGTFGGGYTF.

The chain employs TRBV5-6 and TRBJ1-4; 7 bases fit TRBD1. Germline assignment: CDR1 SGHDT and CDR2 YYEEEE. The CDR3 totals 14 residues. V shed 2 bases, J shed 4 bases, and the junction held 2 bases outside the gene matches. CDR3 nucleotides: TGTGCCAGCAGCTTTGGGACAGATAATGAAAAACTGTTTTTT. This encodes CASSFGTDNEKLFF.

CDR3 in DNA: TGTGCCAGTAGGAAACAGGACACAGATACGCAGTATTTT. Protein: CASRKQDTDTQYF. The chain uses TRBV19 and TRBJ2-3; perhaps TRBD1 as D (5 bases). Germline assignment: CDR1 LNHDA and CDR2 SQIVND (reference sequence). The CDR3 covers 13 residues. V lost 6 bases and J lost 2, with 9 bases in between.

Relative to its sample, this clone is medium-sized. CDR3 sequence (DNA): TGTGCCAGCAGTGAAGAGGTCCGGTTAAGCGATAATTCACCCCTCCACTTT. Translated, it gives CASSEEVRLSDNSPLHF. This chain uses TRBV2 with TRBJ1-6, with unresolved D. The V end was cut by 1 base, the J end by 5 bases, with 15 bases between. The germline V gene has CDR1 SNHLY and CDR2 FYNNEI. The CDR3 loop spans 17 amino acids.

The sample holds a few counts of this clone. This chain joins TRBV7-9 and TRBJ2-5, with 15 bases fitting TRBD2. Trimming cost V 4 bases and J 5 bases; bases outside gene matches: 2. From germline, CDR1 is SEHNR and CDR2 FQNEAQ (reference sequence). The CDR3 loop spans 15 amino acids. CDR3 protein: CASSSGLAGGETQYF. In DNA form, the CDR3 reads TGTGCCAGCAGCTCAGGACTAGCGGGAGGGGAGACCCAGTACTTC.

This clone was picked up a small number of times. The DNA of the CDR3 is TGTGCCAGCCAGACAGGCCCTTACTCCTACGAGCAGTACTTC. Translation gives CASQTGPYSYEQYF. The chain has TRBV6-5 and TRBJ2-7; possible D gene TRBD1, 6 bases. V lost 8 bases, J lost 0 bases, and 14 bases lay in between. CDR1 and CDR2 (germline): MNHEY, SVGAGI. This CDR3 comprises 14 residues.

This clone came up a few times. Germline and junction disagree at one end, which may indicate a read error. V gene TRBV7-3 combines with J gene TRBJ1-2; TRBD1 aligns across 9 bases. This CDR3 contains 15 residues. The germline gives CDR1 SGHTA, CDR2 FQGTGA. The CDR3 DNA follows: TGTGCCAGCAGCTTAATTCATGGGACAGGGAGCTTAAATCACTTC. Translated, it gives CASSLIHGTGSLNHF.

The chain has TRBV6-5 and TRBJ2-5; maybe TRBD2 (5 bases). Trimming removed 2 bases at V and 4 bases at J, with 5 bases between. This CDR3 comprises 12 residues. Germline CDR1 and CDR2: MNHEY and SVGAGI. DNA for the CDR3: TGTGCCAGCAGTTACGGAGGAGAGACCCAGTACTTC. This codes for CASSYGGETQYF.

This clone appeared a single time. The rearrangement uses TRBV11-2 and TRBJ2-5, with 8 bases fitting TRBD1. This CDR3 spans 14 amino acids. The germline V gene has CDR1 SGHAT and CDR2 FQNNGV. J lost 5 bases, V lost 5 bases, and 7 bases had no gene match. The CDR3 bases are TGTGCCAGCAGCACCCAGGGGGCTGAGGAGACCCAGTACTTC. This codes for CASSTQGAEETQYF.

V and J are TRBV2 and TRBJ2-1; TRBD2 matches 8 bases. This CDR3 has 15 amino acids. CDR1 and CDR2 (germline): SNHLY, FYNNEI. V lost 5 bases and J lost 4; bases outside the gene matches: 7. CDR3 amino acids: CASSLKRGFYNEQFF. The DNA of the CDR3 is TGTGCCAGCAGTCTAAAGCGGGGGTTTTACAATGAGCAGTTCTTC. The full variable domain, its missing parts supplied by reference TRBV2 and TRBJ2-1, is EPEVTQTPSHQVTQMGQEVILRCVPISNHLYFYWYRQILGQKVEFLVSFYNNEISEKSEIFDDQFSVERPDGSNFTLKIRSTKLEDSAMYFCASSLKRGFYNEQFFGPGTRLTVL.

This clone showed up just a few times. The V and J genes are TRBV5-3 and TRBJ1-5; D is perhaps TRBD1 (6 bases). TRBV5-3 is filed as an ORF, its function uncertain. V shed 10 bases and J shed 6 bases, with 17 bases lying between them. The CDR3 has 13 amino acids. The CDR3 region is CAPTRQASQPQHF. The DNA of the CDR3 is TGTGCCCCTACCCGACAGGCCAGTCAGCCCCAGCATTTT.

The genes are TRBV6-5 and TRBJ2-7, with D possibly being TRBD2 (6 bases). Germline loops: CDR1 MNHEY, CDR2 SVGAGI. This CDR3 has 14 residues. V gave up 6 bases and J gave up 3 bases, with 15 bases separating them. The CDR3 loop reads CASRHGTLRYEQYF. CDR3 bases: TGTGCCAGCAGACATGGGACTCTCCGCTACGAGCAGTACTTC.

This clone occurred once. The rearrangement uses TRBV11-3 and TRBJ1-6, with D tentatively TRBD1 (6 bases). CDR1 is SGHNT and CDR2 is YENEEA in the germline V gene. The CDR3 loop spans 13 amino acids. Trimming shortened V by 5 bases and J by 13 bases, and 15 bases separated the two germline ends. The CDR3 spells CASSRGAGHPLHF. CDR3 DNA: TGTGCCAGCAGCCGCGGAGCGGGACACCCCCTCCACTTT.

The J gene is TRBJ2-5, the V gene TRBV4-1; D is possibly TRBD1 (6 bases). Looked up from germline, CDR1 is MGHRA and CDR2 is YSYEKL. Trimming left V 0 bases short and J 4 bases short, with 15 bases between. The CDR3 runs 16 residues. CDR3 bases: TGCGCCAGCAGCCAAGATCTCCCAGGGGCGGGAGAGACCCAGTACTTC. Its protein is CASSQDLPGAGETQYF.

The genes are TRBV5-1 and TRBJ2-1; 7 bases map to TRBD2. CDR1 and CDR2 from the germline V gene are SGHRS and YFSETQ. The CDR3 has 15 residues. V trimming: 2 bases; J trimming: 6 bases; junction bases outside the gene matches: 8. The CDR3 coding sequence is TGCGCCAGCAGCTTTGGCGGGGGACTCCGCAATGAGCAGTTCTTC. Amino acid sequence: CASSFGGGLRNEQFF. The variable domain in full, completed from reference TRBV5-1 and TRBJ2-1, reads KAGVTQTPRYLIKTRGQQVTLSCSPISGHRSVSWYQQTPGQGLQFLFEYFSETQRNKGNFPGRFSGRQFSNSRSEMNVSTLELGDSALYLCASSFGGGLRNEQFFGPGTRLTVL.